This TCR beta chain was profiled in a study of blood T cells in healthy people across ages. Study background: Template switching captured about one barcoded beta molecule per two T cells.

Through a sample-barcoded 5' primer and a J-beta primer mix, a second PCR was run for about 7 to 12 cycles. TCRdb recomputed calls from the 5' RACE reads with MiXCR, one row per CDR3 protein. The sample holds roughly 1 million distinct CDR3 sequences; less than 25% are singletons and the top ten take approximately 0.75%. There are a few counts of this clonotype. Antigen: not known. Study-wide results and caveats: Significant beta diversity loss was already apparent by age about 42, declining roughly linearly. PBMCs went unsorted, and a conclusive naive versus antigen-experienced comparison was therefore prevented.

V shed 6 bases and J shed 8 bases, with 25 bases lying between them. CDR1 SQVTM and CDR2 ANQGSEA come from the germline V gene. This CDR3 has 15 amino acids. This same sample was also part of a study on T cells of mothers and their children.

Sequencing input: blood. V is TRBV29-1 and J is TRBJ1-2; no clear D gene. The sequence derives from a girl aged 2 to 9 in good health. CDR3 coding DNA: TGCAGCGTCAATAACCAGGTGGCTCCAAGTAGAGGCTACACCTTC. It codes for CSVNNQVAPSRGYTF.